Sequencing of this T cell receptor (beta chain) was carried out in a study of blood T cell repertoires in COVID-19. Study-wide background: The samples span acute and convalescent COVID-19 from the United States, Italy and Spain. The cDNA or gDNA used as material had been derived from T cells, B-cell-depleted T cells, or PBMCs.

This clone was counted a few times. Authors' data handling: Estimation of nucleated cell counts was performed using reference gene primer amplification. Using immunoSEQ multiplex PCR, the repertoire was profiled, and TCRdb retains in-frame clones only, with some absent. V and J calls and clone size follow that table, whereas D and trimming were derived from the DNA. The data hold around 47,000 clones, with roughly 80% observed a single time. J lost 4 bases, V lost 2 bases, and 3 bases had no gene match. The CDR3 sequence is 14 residues long. The germline gives CDR1 SGHRS, CDR2 YFSETQ. The rearrangement links TRBV5-1 to TRBJ1-1; the match to TRBD1 covers 9 bases. The source material was peripheral blood. The sequence came from a human donor in a cohort sampled during active COVID-19. CDR3 in amino acids: CASSLGQGITEAFF. The CDR3 coding sequence is TGCGCCAGCAGCTTAGGACAGGGGATCACTGAAGCTTTCTTT.